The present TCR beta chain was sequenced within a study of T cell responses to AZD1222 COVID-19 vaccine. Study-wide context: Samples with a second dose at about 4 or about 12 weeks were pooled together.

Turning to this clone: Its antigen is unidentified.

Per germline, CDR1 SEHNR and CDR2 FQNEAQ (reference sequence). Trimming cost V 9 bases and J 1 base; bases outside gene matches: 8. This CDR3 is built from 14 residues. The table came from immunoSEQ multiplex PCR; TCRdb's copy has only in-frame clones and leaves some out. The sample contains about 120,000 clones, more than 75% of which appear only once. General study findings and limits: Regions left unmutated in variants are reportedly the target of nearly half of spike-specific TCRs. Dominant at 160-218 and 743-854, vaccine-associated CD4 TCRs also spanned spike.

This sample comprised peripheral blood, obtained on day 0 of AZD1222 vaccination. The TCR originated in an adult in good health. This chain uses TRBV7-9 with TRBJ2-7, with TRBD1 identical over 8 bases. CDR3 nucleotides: TGTGCCAGTACCGATACAGGGGGGTCCTACGAGCAGTACTTC. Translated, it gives CASTDTGGSYEQYF.